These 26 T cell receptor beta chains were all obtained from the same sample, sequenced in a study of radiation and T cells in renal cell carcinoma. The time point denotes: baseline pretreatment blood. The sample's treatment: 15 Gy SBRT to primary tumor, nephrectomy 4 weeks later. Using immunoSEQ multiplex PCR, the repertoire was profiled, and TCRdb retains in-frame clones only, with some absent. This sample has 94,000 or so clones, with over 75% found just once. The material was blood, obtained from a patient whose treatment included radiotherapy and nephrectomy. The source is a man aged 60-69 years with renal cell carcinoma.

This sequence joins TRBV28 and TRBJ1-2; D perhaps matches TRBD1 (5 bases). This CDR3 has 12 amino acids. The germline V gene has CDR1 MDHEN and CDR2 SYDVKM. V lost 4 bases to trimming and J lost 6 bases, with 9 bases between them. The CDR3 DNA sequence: TGTGCCAGCAGTTGGGGCAGGGATGGCTACACCTTC. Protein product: CASSWGRDGYTF.

The CDR3: CASSLPEGLAPEQFF. The DNA for the CDR3 is TGTGCCAGCAGTTTGCCCGAAGGACTGGCTCCGGAGCAGTTCTTC. The chain carries TRBV28 and TRBJ2-1; tentative D call: TRBD2 (5 bases). CDR3 length: 15 residues. V lost 3 bases and J 10 bases, leaving 19 bases between the germline ends. Germline loops: CDR1 MDHEN, CDR2 SYDVKM.

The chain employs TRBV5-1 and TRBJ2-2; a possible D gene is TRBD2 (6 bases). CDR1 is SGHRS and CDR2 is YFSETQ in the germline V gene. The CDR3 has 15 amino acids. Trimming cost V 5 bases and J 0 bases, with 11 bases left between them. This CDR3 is CASRSGASNTGELFF. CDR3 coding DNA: TGCGCCAGCAGATCGGGAGCCTCGAACACCGGGGAGCTGTTTTTT.

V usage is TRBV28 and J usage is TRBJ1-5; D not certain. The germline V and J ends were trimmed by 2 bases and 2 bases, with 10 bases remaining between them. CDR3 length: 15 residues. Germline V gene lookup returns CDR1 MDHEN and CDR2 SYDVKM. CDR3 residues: CASSLDLAGNQPQHF. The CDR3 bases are TGTGCCAGCAGTTTAGATCTTGCGGGCAATCAGCCCCAGCATTTT.

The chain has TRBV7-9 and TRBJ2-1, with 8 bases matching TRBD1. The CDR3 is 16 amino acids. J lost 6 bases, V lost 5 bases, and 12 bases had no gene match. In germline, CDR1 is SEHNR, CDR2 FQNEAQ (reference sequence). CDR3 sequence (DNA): TGTGCCAGCAGCCACTCCGGGACAGGCAGACGCAATGAGCAGTTCTTC. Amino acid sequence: CASSHSGTGRRNEQFF.

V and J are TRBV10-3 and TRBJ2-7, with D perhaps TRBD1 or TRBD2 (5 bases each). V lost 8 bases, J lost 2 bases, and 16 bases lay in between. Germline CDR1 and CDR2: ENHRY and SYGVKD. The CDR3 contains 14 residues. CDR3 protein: CAIGTTGTTYEQYF. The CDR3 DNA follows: TGTGCCATCGGCACCACCGGGACCACCTACGAGCAGTACTTC.

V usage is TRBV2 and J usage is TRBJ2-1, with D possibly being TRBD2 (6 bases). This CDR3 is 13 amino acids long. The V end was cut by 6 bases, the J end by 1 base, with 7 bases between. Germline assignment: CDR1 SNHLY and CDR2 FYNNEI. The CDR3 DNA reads TGTGCCAGCAGCCGGGGGTCCTACAATGAGCAGTTCTTC. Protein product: CASSRGSYNEQFF.

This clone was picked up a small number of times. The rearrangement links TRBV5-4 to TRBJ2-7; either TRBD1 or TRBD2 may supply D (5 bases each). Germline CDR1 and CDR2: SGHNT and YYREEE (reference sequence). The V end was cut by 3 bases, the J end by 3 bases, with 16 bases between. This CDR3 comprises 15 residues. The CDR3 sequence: CASSSVGRGNYEQYF. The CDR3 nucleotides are TGTGCCAGCAGCTCCGTGGGACGTGGAAACTACGAGCAGTACTTC.

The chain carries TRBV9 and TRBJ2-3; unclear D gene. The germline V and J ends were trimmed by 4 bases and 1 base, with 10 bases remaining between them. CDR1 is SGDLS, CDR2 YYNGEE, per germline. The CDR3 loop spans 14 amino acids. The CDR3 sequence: CASSPRLGTDTQYF. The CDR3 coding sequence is TGTGCCAGCAGCCCGCGGTTGGGCACAGATACGCAGTATTTT.

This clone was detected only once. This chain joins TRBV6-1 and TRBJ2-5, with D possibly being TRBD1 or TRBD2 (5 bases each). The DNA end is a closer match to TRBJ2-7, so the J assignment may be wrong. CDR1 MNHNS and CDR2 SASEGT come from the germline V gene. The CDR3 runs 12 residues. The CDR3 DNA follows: TGTGCCAGCACCCGAGGGGAGTACGAGCAGTACTTC. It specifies CASTRGEYEQYF.

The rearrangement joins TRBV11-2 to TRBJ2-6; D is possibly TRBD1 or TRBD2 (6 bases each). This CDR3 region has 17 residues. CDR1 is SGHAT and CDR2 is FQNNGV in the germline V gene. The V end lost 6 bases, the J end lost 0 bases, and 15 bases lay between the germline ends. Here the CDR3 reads CASRQGLGGSGANVLTF. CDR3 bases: TGTGCCAGCAGACAGGGACTCGGGGGCTCTGGGGCCAACGTCCTGACTTTC.

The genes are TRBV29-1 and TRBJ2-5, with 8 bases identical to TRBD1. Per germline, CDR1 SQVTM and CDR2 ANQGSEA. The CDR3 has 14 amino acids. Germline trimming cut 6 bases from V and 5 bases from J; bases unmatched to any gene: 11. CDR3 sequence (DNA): TGCAGCGTAGACACCGGACAGGGAGGCGAGACCCAGTACTTC. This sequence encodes CSVDTGQGGETQYF.

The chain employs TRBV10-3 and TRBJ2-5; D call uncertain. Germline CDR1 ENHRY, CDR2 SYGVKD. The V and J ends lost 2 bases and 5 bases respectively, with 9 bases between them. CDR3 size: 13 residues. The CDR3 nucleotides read TGTGCCATCAGTGAGGGGGTTGGGGAGACCCAGTACTTC. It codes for CAISEGVGETQYF.

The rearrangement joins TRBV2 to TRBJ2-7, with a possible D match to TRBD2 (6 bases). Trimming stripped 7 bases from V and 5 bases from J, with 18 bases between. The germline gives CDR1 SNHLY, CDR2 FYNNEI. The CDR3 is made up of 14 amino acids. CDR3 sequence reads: CASTVFGSIHEQYF. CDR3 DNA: TGTGCCAGCACCGTGTTCGGGAGTATCCACGAGCAGTACTTC.

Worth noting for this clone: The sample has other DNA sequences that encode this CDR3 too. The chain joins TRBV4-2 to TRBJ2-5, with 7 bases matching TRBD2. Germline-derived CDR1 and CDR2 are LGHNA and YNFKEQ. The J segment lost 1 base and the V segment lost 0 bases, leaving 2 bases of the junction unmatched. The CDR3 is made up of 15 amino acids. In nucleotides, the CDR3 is TGTGCCAGCAGCCAAGACCCGGGGGGCCAAGAGACCCAGTACTTC. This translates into CASSQDPGGQETQYF.

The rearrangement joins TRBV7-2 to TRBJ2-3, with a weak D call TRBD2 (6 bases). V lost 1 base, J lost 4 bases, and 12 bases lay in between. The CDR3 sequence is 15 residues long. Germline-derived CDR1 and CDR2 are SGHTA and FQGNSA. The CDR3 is CASSLVDTGADTQYF. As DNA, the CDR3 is TGTGCCAGCAGCTTAGTAGACACGGGAGCAGATACGCAGTATTTT.

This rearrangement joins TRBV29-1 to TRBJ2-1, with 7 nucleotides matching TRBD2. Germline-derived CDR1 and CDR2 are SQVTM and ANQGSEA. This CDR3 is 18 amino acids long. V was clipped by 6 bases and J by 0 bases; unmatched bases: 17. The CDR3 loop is CSVLPASGLFSSYNEQFF. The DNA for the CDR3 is TGCAGCGTGTTGCCTGCTAGCGGCCTTTTCAGCTCCTACAATGAGCAGTTCTTC.

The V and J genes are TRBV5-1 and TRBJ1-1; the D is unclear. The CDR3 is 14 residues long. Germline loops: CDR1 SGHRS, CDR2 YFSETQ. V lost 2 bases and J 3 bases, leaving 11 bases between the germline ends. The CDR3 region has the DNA TGCGCCAGCAGCTTTGAAGGCTGGGACACTGAAGCTTTCTTT. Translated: CASSFEGWDTEAFF.

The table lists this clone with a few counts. CDR3 nucleotide sequence: TGTGCCAGCAGTTGGACTAGCGGCAATGAGCAGTTCTTC. Amino acid sequence: CASSWTSGNEQFF. The chain recombines TRBV27 with TRBJ2-1; 10 nucleotides line up with TRBD2. This CDR3 has 13 residues. The J segment lost 6 bases and the V segment lost 4 bases, leaving 0 bases of the junction unmatched. Germline V lookup: CDR1 MNHEY, CDR2 SMNVEV (reference sequence).

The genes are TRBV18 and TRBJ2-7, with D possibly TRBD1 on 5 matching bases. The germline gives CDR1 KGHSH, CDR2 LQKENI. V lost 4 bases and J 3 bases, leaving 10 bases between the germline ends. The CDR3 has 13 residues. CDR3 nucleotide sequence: TGTGCCAGCTCACTGGACACTTTCTACGAGCAGTACTTC. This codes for CASSLDTFYEQYF.

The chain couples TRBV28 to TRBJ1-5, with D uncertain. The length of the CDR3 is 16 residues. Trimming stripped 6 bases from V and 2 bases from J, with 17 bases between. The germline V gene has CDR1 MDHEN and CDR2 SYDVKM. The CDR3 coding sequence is TGTGCCAGCAGGGATGGGAGAAAGGGAGGCAATCAGCCCCAGCATTTT. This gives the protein CASRDGRKGGNQPQHF.

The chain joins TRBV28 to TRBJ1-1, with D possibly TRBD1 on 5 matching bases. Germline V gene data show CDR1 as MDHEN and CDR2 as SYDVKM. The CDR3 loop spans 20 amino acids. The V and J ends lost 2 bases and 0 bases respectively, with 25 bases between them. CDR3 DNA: TGTGCCAGCAGTTTAAGATTACCGCAGGGTCAGGCGACTATGAACACTGAAGCTTTCTTT. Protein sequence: CASSLRLPQGQATMNTEAFF.

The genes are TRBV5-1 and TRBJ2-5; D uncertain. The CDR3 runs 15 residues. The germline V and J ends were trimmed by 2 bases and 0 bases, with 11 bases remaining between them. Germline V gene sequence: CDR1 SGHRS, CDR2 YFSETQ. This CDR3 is CASSLPQRYQETQYF. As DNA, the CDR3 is TGCGCCAGCAGCTTACCCCAGAGGTACCAAGAGACCCAGTACTTC.

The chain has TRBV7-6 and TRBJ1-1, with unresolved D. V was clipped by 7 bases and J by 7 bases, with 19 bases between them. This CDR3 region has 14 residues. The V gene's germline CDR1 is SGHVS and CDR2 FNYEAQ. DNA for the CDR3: TGTGCCAGCACCCCATCCAGTGGGGAAGGTGAAGCTTTCTTT. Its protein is CASTPSSGEGEAFF.

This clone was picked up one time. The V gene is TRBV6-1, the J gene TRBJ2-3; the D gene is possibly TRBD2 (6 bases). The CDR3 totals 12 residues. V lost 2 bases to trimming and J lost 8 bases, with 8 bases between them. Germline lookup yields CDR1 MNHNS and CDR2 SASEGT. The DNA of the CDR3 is TGTGCCAGCAGTGAACGCGGGACTACGCAGTATTTT. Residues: CASSERGTTQYF.

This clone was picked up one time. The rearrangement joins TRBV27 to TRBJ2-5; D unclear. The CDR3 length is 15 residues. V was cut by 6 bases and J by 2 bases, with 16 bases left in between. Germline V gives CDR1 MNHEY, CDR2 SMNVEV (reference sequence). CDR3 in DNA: TGTGCCAGCAGGGCGTTAGGGCGATCTCAAGAGACCCAGTACTTC. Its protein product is CASRALGRSQETQYF.